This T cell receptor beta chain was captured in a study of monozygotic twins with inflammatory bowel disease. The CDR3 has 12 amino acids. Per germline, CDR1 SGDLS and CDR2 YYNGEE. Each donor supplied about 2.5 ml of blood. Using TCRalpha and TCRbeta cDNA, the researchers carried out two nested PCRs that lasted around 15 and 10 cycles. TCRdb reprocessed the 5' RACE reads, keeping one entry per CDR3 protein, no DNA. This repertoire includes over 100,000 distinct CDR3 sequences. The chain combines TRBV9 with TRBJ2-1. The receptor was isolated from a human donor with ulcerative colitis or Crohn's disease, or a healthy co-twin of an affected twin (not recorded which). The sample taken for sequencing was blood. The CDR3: CASSVEAREQFF.